The 27 T cell receptor beta chains below were found in one sample sequenced in a study of T cells in localized non-small cell lung cancer. Clones were sequenced by immunoSEQ multiplex PCR, and TCRdb holds only the in-frame ones, with some missing. The data show tens of thousands of clones, with roughly 90% seen just once and around 16% held by the top ten. This specimen consisted of peripheral blood, obtained before any cancer treatment. These TCRs come from a man between 40 and 69 years old with stage I squamous cell lung carcinoma.

The chain employs TRBV18 and TRBJ1-5, with a possible D match to TRBD1 (6 bases). Looked up from germline, CDR1 is KGHSH and CDR2 is LQKENI. The CDR3 covers 16 residues. With 3 bases removed from V and 2 bases from J, the gap between germline ends came to 14 bases. CDR3 sequence: CASSPSGAGGNQPQHF. The CDR3 nucleotides are TGTGCCAGCTCACCGTCGGGGGCTGGGGGCAATCAGCCCCAGCATTTT.

Only one count was recorded for this clone. The V and J genes are TRBV28 and TRBJ2-3, with a weak D call TRBD2 (5 bases). CDR1 is MDHEN and CDR2 is SYDVKM in the germline V gene. This CDR3 region has 14 residues. Trimming left V 6 bases short and J 0 bases short, with 10 bases between. Here the CDR3 reads CASREGTSTDTQYF. The CDR3 DNA follows: TGTGCCAGCAGAGAGGGAACTAGCACAGATACGCAGTATTTT. Combining the CDR3 with reference TRBV28 and TRBJ2-3 gives the whole variable domain DVKVTQSSRYLVKRTGEKVFLECVQDMDHENMFWYRQDPGLGLRLIYFSYDVKMKEKGDIPEGYSVSREKKERFSLILESASTNQTSMYLCASREGTSTDTQYFGPGTRLTVL.

The sample holds one count of this clone. V gene TRBV7-9 combines with J gene TRBJ2-1; D uncertain. The V and J ends lost 2 bases and 14 bases respectively, with 13 bases between them. This CDR3 comprises 12 residues. CDR1 and CDR2 from the germline V gene are SEHNR and FQNEAQ (reference sequence). CDR3 loop: CASSLKRAWEFF. CDR3 nucleotide sequence: TGTGCCAGCAGCTTAAAACGGGCCTGGGAGTTCTTC. The full variable domain, rest sourced from reference TRBV7-9 and TRBJ2-1, is DTGVSQNPRHKITKRGQNVTFRCDPISEHNRLYWYRQTLGQGPEFLTYFQNEAQLEKSRLLSDRFSAERPKGSFSTLEIQRTEQGDSAMYLCASSLKRAWEFFGPGTRLTVL.

The chain recombines TRBV5-8 with TRBJ1-6; TRBD1 aligns across 7 bases. V trimming: 6 bases; J trimming: 7 bases; junction bases outside the gene matches: 10. Germline assignment: CDR1 SGHTS and CDR2 YDEGEE. This CDR3 contains 15 residues. Here the CDR3 reads CASTPTGRKNSPLHF. The CDR3 DNA reads as TGTGCCAGCACCCCGACAGGGAGAAAAAATTCACCCCTCCACTTT.

This sequence joins TRBV7-8 and TRBJ2-2, with D possibly TRBD2 on 6 matching bases. The V end was cut by 4 bases, the J end by 5 bases, with 14 bases between. The germline gives CDR1 SGHVS, CDR2 FQNEAQ. The length of the CDR3 is 15 residues. CDR3 loop: CASSSTEAGTGELFF. In DNA form, the CDR3 reads TGTGCCAGCAGCTCGACAGAGGCGGGGACCGGGGAGCTGTTTTTT.

The chain links TRBV6-1 to TRBJ1-2; no definite D call. V was shortened by 7 bases and J by 8 bases, with 14 bases between the two germline ends. The CDR3 is 12 amino acids. The germline V gene has CDR1 MNHNS and CDR2 SASEGT. In DNA, the CDR3 is TGTGCCAGCACCCCTTTTGGGAACGGCTACACCTTC. Translating it yields CASTPFGNGYTF.

The chain links TRBV7-9 to TRBJ1-4; 9 positions agree with TRBD1. V lost 3 bases and J lost 8; bases outside the gene matches: 7. This CDR3 spans 15 amino acids. Looked up from germline, CDR1 is SEHNR and CDR2 is FQNEAQ (reference sequence). The CDR3 coding sequence is TGTGCCAGCAGCTTTTACCGGGACAGGGAGGAAAAACTGTTTTTT. Protein product: CASSFYRDREEKLFF.

This chain links TRBV28 with TRBJ1-2; possible D gene TRBD1, 5 bases. V was cut by 4 bases and J by 2 bases, with 14 bases left in between. The CDR3 extends over 15 amino acids. Per the germline V gene, CDR1 is MDHEN and CDR2 is SYDVKM. CDR3 sequence: CASSSGQGRNYGYTF. The CDR3 nucleotides read TGTGCCAGCAGTTCGGGGCAGGGTAGAAACTATGGCTACACCTTC.

The chain carries TRBV5-6 and TRBJ1-1; D gene ambiguous. CDR3 length equals 15 residues. V shed 0 bases and J shed 1 base, with 10 bases lying between them. Germline values: CDR1 SGHDT, CDR2 YYEEEE. CDR3 protein: CASSLVGLGNTEAFF. For the CDR3, the DNA is TGTGCCAGCAGCTTGGTTGGGCTGGGGAACACTGAAGCTTTCTTT.

This chain joins TRBV7-7 and TRBJ1-1; TRBD1 is a possible D gene (5 bases). V was clipped by 0 bases and J by 1 base, with 15 bases between them. CDR3 length equals 17 residues. From germline, CDR1 is SSHAT and CDR2 FNYEAQ (reference sequence). CDR3 sequence (DNA): TGTGCCAGCAGCTTAGCTGGGGAAACCACAGGGAACACTGAAGCTTTCTTT. It is translated as CASSLAGETTGNTEAFF. The complete variable domain, with remaining parts taken from reference TRBV7-7 and TRBJ1-1, reads GAGVSQSPRYKVTKRGQDVTLRCDPISSHATLYWYQQALGQGPEFLTYFNYEAQPDKSGLPSDRFSAERPEGSISTLTIQRTEQRDSAMYRCASSLAGETTGNTEAFFGQGTRLTVV.

The chain is built from TRBV15 and TRBJ2-2, with TRBD1 matching over 8 bases. CDR1 and CDR2 from the germline V gene are LNHNV and YYDKDF (reference sequence). V lost 4 bases, J lost 7 bases, and 8 bases stayed unmatched. The CDR3 covers 15 residues. CDR3 region: CATSTRQGSGGELFF. CDR3 bases: TGTGCCACCAGCACAAGACAGGGGTCGGGCGGGGAGCTGTTTTTT.

The chain combines TRBV11-3 with TRBJ1-1; perhaps TRBD1 as D (5 bases). Germline loops: CDR1 SGHNT, CDR2 YENEEA. The CDR3 is 14 amino acids. The V end lost 2 bases, the J end lost 5 bases, and 12 bases lay between the germline ends. The CDR3 DNA sequence: TGTGCCAGCAGCTTACAGGGAGCGTCAACTGAAGCTTTCTTT. Its translation is CASSLQGASTEAFF.

The CDR3 nucleotides read TGTGCCAGCAGCGGCACGGGTCGGGGGGCCTCGAACACCGGGGAGCTGTTTTTT. It is translated as CASSGTGRGASNTGELFF. V and J are TRBV11-3 and TRBJ2-2, with D tentatively TRBD2 (7 bases). The V gene's germline CDR1 is SGHNT and CDR2 YENEEA. This CDR3 region has 18 residues. With 5 bases removed from V and 0 bases from J, the gap between germline ends came to 19 bases.

The rearrangement joins TRBV5-6 to TRBJ2-3; possibly TRBD1 or TRBD2 for D (5 bases each). This CDR3 has 15 amino acids. CDR1 is SGHDT and CDR2 is YYEEEE in the germline V gene. V lost 0 bases to trimming and J lost 11 bases, with 19 bases between them. The CDR3 sequence: CASSLGAGARYRQYF. The CDR3 DNA reads TGTGCCAGCAGCTTGGGGGCCGGGGCGCGATATCGGCAGTATTTT.

The gene calls are TRBV28 and TRBJ2-4; D ambiguous. Looked up from germline, CDR1 is MDHEN and CDR2 is SYDVKM. The V end lost 6 bases, the J end lost 6 bases, and 9 bases lay between the germline ends. This CDR3 has 12 residues. The DNA of the CDR3 is TGTGCCAGCAGCCTGACCCGAAACATTCAGTACTTC. Protein sequence: CASSLTRNIQYF.

V is TRBV5-1 and J is TRBJ2-5; no clear D. The CDR3 is 13 amino acids. Germline CDR1 reads SGHRS; CDR2 reads YFSETQ. V was clipped by 1 base and J by 3 bases, with 7 bases between them. The CDR3 loop is CASSLRTEETQYF. CDR3 DNA sequence: TGCGCCAGCAGCTTGAGGACGGAAGAGACCCAGTACTTC.

This chain links TRBV29-1 with TRBJ2-5, with 8 bases identical to TRBD2. V gave up 4 bases and J gave up 4 bases; unmatched junction bases: 5. This CDR3 has 13 amino acids. The V gene's germline CDR1 is SQVTM and CDR2 ANQGSEA. The CDR3 nucleotides are TGCAGCGTTGGGGGACTAGGAGGAGAGACCCAGTACTTC. Translated: CSVGGLGGETQYF.

In this sample, this clone turned up a few times. The chain links TRBV7-9 to TRBJ1-2; D perhaps matches TRBD1 (5 bases). Germline V gene data show CDR1 as SEHNR and CDR2 as FQNEAQ (reference sequence). The V gene lost 5 bases and the J gene lost 4 bases, with 14 bases spanning the gap. The CDR3 has 14 residues. The CDR3 nucleotides are TGTGCCAGCAGCAGGGGTGAGGGCGGCTATGGCTACACCTTC. This encodes CASSRGEGGYGYTF.

This chain links TRBV30 with TRBJ1-2, with D uncertain. V was cut by 1 base and J by 5 bases, with 11 bases left in between. CDR1 is GTSNPN and CDR2 is SVGIG in the germline V gene (reference sequence). This CDR3 is 13 amino acids long. The CDR3: CAWSGSDEYGYTF. Written as DNA, the CDR3 is TGTGCCTGGAGTGGGTCAGACGAGTATGGCTACACCTTC.

Note on this clone: The junction shows a germline mismatch at one end, possibly a read error. This chain links TRBV2 with TRBJ1-5; no definite D call. The CDR3 has 23 amino acids. Germline CDR1 is SNHLY and CDR2 is FYNNEI. This CDR3 is CASREGRRRDVRGYGLWNQPQHF. CDR3 sequence (DNA): TGTGCCAGCAGAGAAGGTCGTAGAAGAGATGTTCGGGGATATGGTTTGTGGAATCAGCCCCAGCATTTT.

V is TRBV25-1 and J is TRBJ2-3; 7 positions match TRBD2. Germline V gives CDR1 MGHDK, CDR2 SYGVNS. The CDR3 is 13 residues long. Trimming removed 3 bases from V and 6 bases from J; junction bases left unmatched: 3. CDR3 sequence reads: CASSEGGRDTQYF. For the CDR3, the DNA is TGTGCCAGCAGTGAGGGGGGGAGGGATACGCAGTATTTT.

The chain joins TRBV9 to TRBJ1-6; D is uncertain. Germline V gene data show CDR1 as SGDLS and CDR2 as YYNGEE. V was clipped by 0 bases and J by 6 bases, with 4 bases between them. The CDR3 length is 13 residues. The CDR3 nucleotides read TGTGCCAGCAGCGTAGGGGGTAATTCACCCCTCCACTTT. Translation gives CASSVGGNSPLHF.

The chain employs TRBV29-1 and TRBJ1-1; D might be TRBD1 (5 bases). Germline V gene lookup returns CDR1 SQVTM and CDR2 ANQGSEA. This CDR3 is built from 12 residues. V dropped 8 bases and J dropped 0 bases, with 10 bases sitting between them. CDR3 in DNA: TGCAGCACTCGACAGTTGAACACTGAAGCTTTCTTT. The encoded protein is CSTRQLNTEAFF.

DNA of the CDR3: TGTGCCAGCAGTTTAGACAGGGGGCTGGGCTACACCTTC. Its translation is CASSLDRGLGYTF. The chain recombines TRBV28 with TRBJ1-2; TRBD1 agrees at 10 bases. Germline V gene data show CDR1 as MDHEN and CDR2 as SYDVKM. The CDR3 sequence is 13 residues long. V lost 2 bases and J lost 8; bases outside the gene matches: 2.

A single count supports this clone. The chain couples TRBV10-3 to TRBJ2-7; 8 nucleotides line up with TRBD2. The germline gives CDR1 ENHRY, CDR2 SYGVKD. The trim removed 5 bases at V and 5 bases at J, leaving 2 bases unmatched. This CDR3 has 12 residues. CDR3 DNA sequence: TGTGCCATCAGTACTAGCGGTAACGAGCAGTACTTC. This encodes CAISTSGNEQYF.

This sequence joins TRBV5-1 and TRBJ1-4; a possible D gene is TRBD1 (6 bases). CDR3 length: 14 amino acids. Per the germline V gene, CDR1 is SGHRS and CDR2 is YFSETQ. The V gene lost 4 bases and the J gene lost 6 bases, with 13 bases spanning the gap. The CDR3 DNA follows: TGCGCCAGCAGCGCCCGGGGGGCGGATGAAAAACTGTTTTTT. Amino acid sequence: CASSARGADEKLFF.

As DNA, the CDR3 is TGTGCCAGCAGTTTATCCCCGACAAGGGGGGGCTACACCTTC. This translates into CASSLSPTRGGYTF. J is TRBJ1-2 and V is TRBV28, with D perhaps TRBD1 (6 bases). This CDR3 has 14 amino acids. CDR1 MDHEN and CDR2 SYDVKM come from the germline V gene. V was clipped by 1 base and J by 8 bases, with 14 bases between them.